The text below deals with one TCR beta chain. Other nucleotide sequences from this sample produce the same CDR3. This specimen belongs to a study of blood T cell repertoires in COVID-19. The length of the CDR3 is 13 residues. The V gene lost 6 bases and the J gene lost 5 bases, with 13 bases spanning the gap. The germline V gene has CDR1 KGHSH and CDR2 LQKENI. As processed by the authors: Estimation of nucleated cell counts was performed using reference gene primer amplification. This table comes from immunoSEQ multiplex PCR, and its TCRdb copy is limited to in-frame clones, with some not included. D and trimming come from the DNA, and the V and J calls and clone size come from that table. The sample consists of 150,000 to 200,000 clones, approximately 90% of them appearing once.

The receptor's source is a man aged 18 to 30 with acute or convalescent COVID-19. This rearrangement joins TRBV18 to TRBJ2-5; D is perhaps TRBD2 (6 bases). Sequencing was performed on peripheral blood. The CDR3 DNA sequence: TGTGCCAGCTCCCCCCCAGGGAGGGAGACCCAGTACTTC. This translates into CASSPPGRETQYF.